The 11 T cell receptor beta chains reported below all come from one sample, sequenced in a study of technical replicates of blood from a handful of donors. Generated by immunoSEQ multiplex PCR, the TCRdb table keeps only in-frame clones and is missing some. The sample records tens of thousands of clones, 85% to 95% being singletons. Sequencing was carried out using T cells isolated from PBMCs. All receptors derive from a human donor in good health.

The count of this clone is one. The chain joins TRBV18 to TRBJ1-3; D call uncertain. V was trimmed by 0 bases and J by 0 bases, leaving 6 bases between them. The CDR3 is 15 residues long. CDR1 is KGHSH, CDR2 LQKENI, per germline. The CDR3 DNA sequence: TGTGCCAGCTCACCACCCGCGAGCTCTGGAAACACCATATATTTT. Amino acid sequence: CASSPPASSGNTIYF. The variable domain in full, completed from reference TRBV18 and TRBJ1-3, reads NAGVMQNPRHLVRRRGQEARLRCSPMKGHSHVYWYRQLPEEGLKFMVYLQKENIIDESGMPKERFSAEFPKEGPSILRIQQVVRGDSAAYFCASSPPASSGNTIYFGEGSWLTVV.

This chain joins TRBV12-5 and TRBJ2-1, with a possible D match to TRBD2 (5 bases). Trimming removed 5 bases at V and 2 bases at J, with 10 bases between. This CDR3 region has 14 residues. Per the germline V gene, CDR1 is LGHNT and CDR2 is FRNRAP. CDR3 protein: CASGPAGTYNEQFF. The CDR3 DNA sequence: TGTGCTAGTGGTCCAGCCGGGACCTACAATGAGCAGTTCTTC.

The chain carries TRBV6-6 and TRBJ1-1; a possible D gene is TRBD1 (5 bases). The CDR3 runs to 13 residues. Trimming left V 6 bases short and J 1 base short, with 9 bases between. The germline V gene has CDR1 MNHNY and CDR2 SVGAGI (reference sequence). CDR3: CASSTTENTEAFF. The CDR3 region has the DNA TGTGCCAGCAGCACGACAGAGAACACTGAAGCTTTCTTT.

The chain links TRBV5-4 to TRBJ2-7; 7 bases are shared with TRBD2. CDR3 length equals 15 residues. The J segment lost 2 bases and the V segment lost 0 bases, leaving 5 bases of the junction unmatched. Germline CDR1 SGHNT, CDR2 YYREEE (reference sequence). The CDR3 reads CASSLGTSEAYEQYF. Here the CDR3 DNA reads TGTGCCAGCAGCTTGGGTACTAGCGAAGCCTACGAGCAGTACTTC.

V and J are TRBV11-2 and TRBJ2-6, with D tentatively TRBD2 (6 bases). Germline assignment: CDR1 SGHAT and CDR2 FQNNGV. The CDR3 has 16 amino acids. The ends were cut back, 6 bases at V and 0 bases at J, with 12 bases in the middle. DNA of the CDR3: TGTGCCAGCAGGGGACTGAATAACTCTGGGGCCAACGTCCTGACTTTC. It is translated as CASRGLNNSGANVLTF.

This clone appeared a single time. The chain employs TRBV5-1 and TRBJ2-2, with TRBD2 matching 8 bases. The germline gives CDR1 SGHRS, CDR2 YFSETQ. The CDR3 is made up of 14 amino acids. V lost 8 bases, J lost 1 base, and 4 bases stayed unmatched. The CDR3 coding sequence is TGCGCCAGTTCACGGGAGGGGAACACCGGGGAGCTGTTTTTT. Protein sequence: CASSREGNTGELFF.

This sequence joins TRBV7-9 and TRBJ1-2; a weak D match, TRBD1 (5 bases). Trimming pared 1 base from V and 4 bases from J, leaving 10 bases between. The CDR3 sequence is 14 residues long. CDR1 SEHNR and CDR2 FQNEAQ come from the germline V gene (reference sequence). The CDR3 bases are TGTGCCAGCAGCTTAGAAGGGGAACCCTATGGCTACACCTTC. It yields the protein CASSLEGEPYGYTF.

Worth noting for this clone: The conserved phenylalanine or tryptophan is not found at the CDR3 terminus, so this likely reflects a read error. Because the CDR3's place on the DNA is in doubt, the DNA is left out and the CDR3 is given as listed by TCRdb. The chain recombines TRBV10-3 with TRBJ1-2; the table's D call, TRBD1, has no DNA check behind it. The germline V gene has CDR1 ENHRY and CDR2 SYGVKD. The CDR3 extends over 15 residues, inclusive of both ends. CDR3 loop: CATAPGTGQPGRSIL.

The chain recombines TRBV5-1 with TRBJ2-7; D is possibly TRBD1 (6 bases). CDR3 size: 14 residues. CDR1 and CDR2 from the germline V gene are SGHRS and YFSETQ. V shed 4 bases and J shed 0 bases, with 11 bases lying between them. The CDR3 nucleotides are TGCGCCAGCAGCCGACAGGAAGGCTCCTACGAGCAGTACTTC. Translated, it gives CASSRQEGSYEQYF.

The V gene is TRBV14, the J gene TRBJ2-7; 7 bases fit TRBD1. CDR1 and CDR2 (germline): SGHDN, FVKESK. The CDR3 runs 14 residues. J was trimmed by 5 bases and V by 4 bases; bases with no gene match: 8. The CDR3 here is CASSPPGQLNEQYF. The CDR3 region has the DNA TGTGCCAGCAGCCCACCGGGACAGCTGAACGAGCAGTACTTC.

The CDR3 coding sequence is TGTGCCAGCAGCTTAGTTGCTAGCTCTGTTCCGAATGAGCAGTTCTTC. Its protein is CASSLVASSVPNEQFF. The rearrangement uses TRBV7-8 and TRBJ2-1; TRBD2 is a possible D gene (5 bases). V was cut by 1 base and J by 7 bases, with 17 bases left in between. Germline V gene data show CDR1 as SGHVS and CDR2 as FQNEAQ. CDR3 length: 16 amino acids. Filled out from reference TRBV7-8 and TRBJ2-1, the complete variable domain reads GAGVSQSPRYKVAKRGQDVALRCDPISGHVSLFWYQQALGQGPEFLTYFQNEAQLDKSGLPSDRFFAERPEGSVSTLKIQRTQQEDSAVYLCASSLVASSVPNEQFFGPGTRLTVL.